The 14 T cell receptor beta chains below were found in one sample sequenced in a study of shared clonotypes between healthy human individuals. Measured with immunoSEQ multiplex PCR; TCRdb has only the in-frame clones, and not every one. The sample lists around 2,000,000 clones, roughly 94% occurring once. Source material: naive CD4+ T cells sorted from blood. Subset meaning: CD45RA+ positively selected. Receptor source: a man younger than 30 in good health.

The V call is TRBV2, the J call TRBJ2-5; possible D gene TRBD1, 5 bases. The CDR3 has 13 amino acids. From germline, CDR1 is SNHLY and CDR2 FYNNEI. V was trimmed by 3 bases and J by 5 bases, leaving 10 bases between them. The CDR3 DNA is TGTGCCAGCAGTGACAGGGTGGTGGAGACCCAGTACTTC. Translated: CASSDRVVETQYF.

This sequence joins TRBV7-3 and TRBJ2-3; TRBD2 agrees at 15 bases. This CDR3 region has 17 residues. Losses at the gene ends were 1 base for V and 4 bases for J; bases not matched to a gene: 3. Germline loops: CDR1 SGHTA, CDR2 FQGTGA. The CDR3 region has the DNA TGTGCCAGCAGCTTAATGGGACTAGCGGGGGGTCCAGATACGCAGTATTTT. It is translated as CASSLMGLAGGPDTQYF.

The chain employs TRBV28 and TRBJ1-6; D uncertain. Germline CDR1 is MDHEN and CDR2 is SYDVKM. V was trimmed by 1 base and J by 5 bases, leaving 9 bases between them. The CDR3 spans 15 residues. In DNA form, the CDR3 reads TGTGCCAGCAGTTTATTACACGGAGATAATTCACCCCTCCACTTT. Protein: CASSLLHGDNSPLHF.

This chain connects TRBV6-5 to TRBJ2-7; 12 nucleotides match TRBD1. CDR3 length: 15 amino acids. V dropped 2 bases and J dropped 7; count of bases not matched to a gene: 6. Germline values: CDR1 MNHEY, CDR2 SVGAGI. This chain's CDR3 is CASSYRGTGGNEQYF. The CDR3 bases are TGTGCCAGCAGTTACCGCGGGACAGGGGGCAATGAGCAGTACTTC.

As for this clone: At the DNA level, this CDR3 is encoded by other sequences in the same sample as well. The genes are TRBV19 and TRBJ1-4; TRBD1 is a possible D gene (5 bases). CDR1 LNHDA and CDR2 SQIVND come from the germline V gene (reference sequence). V was cut by 3 bases and J by 7 bases, with 6 bases left in between. This CDR3 is 12 amino acids long. CDR3 bases: TGTGCCAGTAGTATTAGGGGTGAAAAACTGTTTTTT. It yields the protein CASSIRGEKLFF.

This chain uses TRBV7-2 with TRBJ1-1; the D is unclear. Trimming cost V 2 bases and J 1 base, with 5 bases left between them. The CDR3 length is 13 residues. Looked up from germline, CDR1 is SGHTA and CDR2 is FQGNSA. The CDR3 bases are TGTGCCAGCAGCTTATCAGCGAACACTGAAGCTTTCTTT. This sequence encodes CASSLSANTEAFF.

In regard to this clone: A read error is possible here, since a much larger clone lies one base away. The CDR3 protein is CASSWNQETQYF. CDR3 DNA: TGCGCCAGCAGCTGGAACCAAGAGACCCAGTACTTC. The chain combines TRBV5-1 with TRBJ2-5; D remains unclear. Germline CDR1 reads SGHRS; CDR2 reads YFSETQ. The CDR3 length is 12 residues. The ends were cut back, 3 bases at V and 0 bases at J, with 3 bases in the middle.

The chain is built from TRBV6-5 and TRBJ1-3; no definite D call. The length of the CDR3 is 14 residues. V was cut by 6 bases and J by 0 bases, with 9 bases left in between. Germline CDR1 reads MNHEY; CDR2 reads SVGAGI. The CDR3 bases are TGTGCCAGCAGGGACGGTTTCTCTGGAAACACCATATATTTT. Amino acid sequence: CASRDGFSGNTIYF.

The chain uses TRBV5-8 and TRBJ2-7; no reliable D call. This CDR3 is 11 amino acids long. Germline V gene data show CDR1 as SGHTS and CDR2 as YDEGEE. V lost 3 bases to trimming and J lost 4 bases, with 5 bases between them. This CDR3 is CASSSLYEQYF. The CDR3 nucleotides read TGTGCCAGCAGCTCCCTTTACGAGCAGTACTTC.

This sequence joins TRBV27 and TRBJ1-5, with a weak D call TRBD1 (5 bases). Germline-derived CDR1 and CDR2 are MNHEY and SMNVEV (reference sequence). This CDR3 has 15 residues. V gave up 5 bases and J gave up 5 bases, with 16 bases separating them. The CDR3 reads CASSPTRDVYQPQHF. In DNA form, the CDR3 reads TGTGCCAGCAGTCCGACCCGGGACGTCTATCAGCCCCAGCATTTT.

In the case of this clone: A single base separates this from a much larger clone, so it may be a read error. The rearrangement links TRBV6-5 to TRBJ1-1; unclear D gene. The CDR3 runs to 13 residues. Germline V gene data show CDR1 as MNHEY and CDR2 as SVGAGI. V was clipped by 2 bases and J by 1 base, with 5 bases between them. The CDR3 sequence: CASSYPPNTEAFF. As DNA, the CDR3 is TGTGCCAGCAGTTACCCACCGAACACTGAAGCTTTCTTT.

The chain joins TRBV11-2 to TRBJ1-3; no firm D call. V lost 1 base and J 0 bases, leaving 16 bases between the germline ends. Germline lookup yields CDR1 SGHAT and CDR2 FQNNGV. This CDR3 region has 18 residues. DNA of the CDR3: TGTGCCAGCAGCTTAGTATTGAGTCCGGGAACCTCTGGAAACACCATATATTTT. Its protein product is CASSLVLSPGTSGNTIYF.

This chain joins TRBV13 and TRBJ2-7; 12 bases are shared with TRBD2. V shed 2 bases and J 9 bases; nucleotides not matched to a gene: 5. Per germline, CDR1 PRHDT and CDR2 FYEKMQ (reference sequence). The CDR3 runs to 14 residues. The CDR3 sequence is CASSLRLAGDRQYF. The CDR3 DNA sequence: TGTGCCAGCAGCTTAAGACTAGCGGGGGACAGGCAGTACTTC.

In the case of this clone: Given a much more abundant clone one base away, this may be a read error. The identical CDR3 is also encoded by other nucleotide sequences in the sample. The CDR3, as DNA: TGTGCCAGCAGCTCACCCGGGGAGCTGTTTTTT. As protein: CASSSPGELFF. This sequence joins TRBV6-5 and TRBJ2-2; D call uncertain. V lost 6 bases and J lost 6, with 5 bases in between. The V gene's germline CDR1 is MNHEY and CDR2 SVGAGI. The CDR3 is 11 residues long.